This TCR beta chain emerged from a study of response to subunit inactivated influenza vaccine (dated by TCRdb to the late 2010s). Describing the broader study: To follow how T cells responded to a trivalent subunit inactivated influenza vaccine, the researchers relied on deep quantitative profiling of the T cell receptor repertoire. The research as a whole found: The authors proposed that each seasonal influenza vaccination may bring in only a limited number of new T cells.

The label giving this sample's time point can be read as: more than 40 days after influenza vaccine administration. From the cysteine up to the phenylalanine, the CDR3 has a length of 15 residues. This entry keeps only the CDR3 DNA: 45 bases, framed from base 1. The germline V gene supplies CDR1 MNHNS and CDR2 SASEGT. Trimmed from V: 6 bases; trimmed from J: 3 bases; junction bases lacking a gene match: 10. This clonotype came up a few times. Its recognized antigen is unknown. No much larger clonotype is one base removed from it; base qualities were not supplied. The library was generated by RT-PCR. The sample was run on an Illumina HiSeq 2500. The public reads were reanalyzed by TCRdb: fastp trimming at Q25, MiXCR alignment, in-frame beta chains only. Identical CDR3 protein sequences are pooled into one entry, listed with their most common genes and DNA. Across this sample there are some 500,000 distinct CDR3 sequences, with 10% to 15% seen only once. The ten largest clones capture about an eighth of the sample.

Rearrangement joined TRBV6-1 to TRBJ2-5, with 7 bases in between that match TRBD1. The TCR was taken from a man aged 45 to 65 who received an inactivated influenza vaccine. Donor details come from another sample of the same person, matched by shared clones. The sample was PBMCs from blood, taken more than 35 days after vaccination. CDR3 protein: CASSLAGTEKETQYF. At the DNA level, the sequence is TGTGCCAGCAGCCTGGCCGGGACAGAGAAAGAGACCCAGTACTTC.